This passage covers 2 T cell receptor beta chains from one sample sequenced in a study of cytomegalovirus exposure and HLA in healthy donors. In the PCR, 60 Vbeta and 13 Jbeta primers were used. Here immunoSEQ multiplex PCR was the method, and the copy in TCRdb shows in-frame clones only, minus some. The table has 55,000 to 70,000 clones, 86% seen once. Sequences were obtained from PBMCs. These receptors were obtained from a woman aged 30 to 39 in good health and CMV-seronegative.

This rearrangement joins TRBV5-5 to TRBJ1-3; TRBD1 aligns across 8 bases. This CDR3 is built from 15 residues. Germline CDR1 SGHKS, CDR2 YYEKEE (reference sequence). With 1 base clipped from V and 3 bases from J, the junction kept 3 bases outside the gene matches. The CDR3 spells CASSLRTGFGNTIYF. The CDR3 region has the DNA TGTGCCAGCAGCTTGAGGACAGGGTTTGGAAACACCATATATTTT.

This chain connects TRBV6-1 to TRBJ1-5, with TRBD1 matching 7 bases. Trimming cost V 2 bases and J 3 bases; bases outside gene matches: 7. CDR1 is MNHNS and CDR2 is SASEGT in the germline V gene. The CDR3 length is 16 residues. CDR3 nucleotides: TGTGCCAGCAGTGAACTAGAGGGGGCCGTCAATCAGCCCCAGCATTTT. Its translation is CASSELEGAVNQPQHF.